One sample yielded the 30 T cell receptor beta chains listed below, sequenced in a study of shared clonotypes between healthy human individuals. Naive-designated CD8 cells lacked CD45RO, were positively enriched for CCR7, and omitted terminally differentiated effector memory CD45RA+ cells. Here immunoSEQ multiplex PCR was the method, and the copy in TCRdb shows in-frame clones only, minus some. The sample lists about 680,000 clones, under 95% occurring once. What was sequenced was naive CD8+ T cells sorted from blood. The receptors derive from a man aged 25 to 40 in good health.

This chain links TRBV18 with TRBJ2-5; D may be TRBD2 (5 bases). The CDR3 runs 16 residues. Germline CDR1 is KGHSH and CDR2 is LQKENI. Trimming removed 3 bases at V and 0 bases at J, with 14 bases between. CDR3 in amino acids: CASSPQEGTYQETQYF. CDR3 sequence (DNA): TGTGCCAGCTCACCCCAAGAGGGCACCTACCAAGAGACCCAGTACTTC.

This clone was seen a single time. The chain is built from TRBV11-2 and TRBJ2-5, with 9 bases aligning to TRBD2. The germline gives CDR1 SGHAT, CDR2 FQNNGV. The CDR3 is made up of 18 amino acids. Germline trimming cut 0 bases from V and 3 bases from J; bases unmatched to any gene: 11. The CDR3 sequence: CASSLDLTIAGAEETQYF. DNA of the CDR3: TGTGCCAGCAGCTTAGATTTAACAATAGCGGGAGCGGAAGAGACCCAGTACTTC.

V is TRBV4-1 and J is TRBJ2-7; 8 bases agree with TRBD2. V shed 3 bases and J 2 bases; nucleotides not matched to a gene: 6. Germline values: CDR1 MGHRA, CDR2 YSYEKL. The CDR3 is 15 residues long. The CDR3 is CASSQITSGTYEQYF. In DNA form, the CDR3 reads TGCGCCAGCAGCCAGATCACTAGCGGAACCTACGAGCAGTACTTC.

The rearrangement joins TRBV30 to TRBJ1-1, with D possibly TRBD1 on 5 matching bases. Germline CDR1 reads GTSNPN; CDR2 reads SVGIG (reference sequence). The CDR3 has 14 residues. Trimming stripped 0 bases from V and 2 bases from J, with 10 bases between. The CDR3 DNA reads TGTGCCTGGAGTGTACGGAGGGGAAACACTGAAGCTTTCTTT. Amino acids: CAWSVRRGNTEAFF. The full variable domain, in which reference TRBV30 and TRBJ1-1 provide the parts outside the CDR3, is SQTIHQWPATLVQPVGSPLSLECTVEGTSNPNLYWYRQAAGRGLQLLFYSVGIGQISSEVPQNLSASRPQDRQFILSSKKLLLSDSGFYLCAWSVRRGNTEAFFGQGTRLTVV.

The rearrangement links TRBV7-9 to TRBJ2-2; 10 bases align to TRBD2. Germline V gene lookup returns CDR1 SEHNR and CDR2 FQNEAQ (reference sequence). V shed 5 bases, J shed 3 bases, and the junction held 6 bases outside the gene matches. This CDR3 is 16 amino acids long. CDR3 loop: CASSPGLADYTGELFF. CDR3 DNA: TGTGCCAGCAGCCCCGGACTAGCGGACTACACCGGGGAGCTGTTTTTT.

In this sample, this clone turned up once. V is TRBV5-5 and J is TRBJ2-2; possible D gene TRBD2, 6 bases. V lost 0 bases and J lost 2, with 11 bases in between. Germline values: CDR1 SGHKS, CDR2 YYEKEE (reference sequence). CDR3 length equals 16 residues. CDR3: CASSLESSANTGELFF. The CDR3 DNA sequence: TGTGCCAGCAGCTTGGAGTCTAGCGCTAACACCGGGGAGCTGTTTTTT.

There are a few counts of this clone. J is TRBJ1-1 and V is TRBV6-5, with a weak D call TRBD1 (6 bases). Trimming stripped 11 bases from V and 7 bases from J, with 20 bases between. Germline assignment: CDR1 MNHEY and CDR2 SVGAGI. The CDR3 covers 13 residues. The CDR3 loop reads CASNPGGPDEAFF. The CDR3 DNA sequence: TGTGCCTCAAACCCGGGGGGGCCTGATGAAGCTTTCTTT.

The chain is built from TRBV5-1 and TRBJ2-3, with D perhaps matching TRBD1 or TRBD2 (6 bases each). The CDR3 is 15 residues long. V lost 4 bases, J lost 5 bases, and 17 bases lay in between. Germline V gene lookup returns CDR1 SGHRS and CDR2 YFSETQ. The CDR3 loop reads CASSPSSGAVDTQYF. The DNA for the CDR3 is TGCGCCAGCAGCCCAAGCTCGGGGGCCGTAGATACGCAGTATTTT.

A word on this clone: Other DNA sequences in this sample translate to the same CDR3. The chain uses TRBV7-9 and TRBJ1-1, with 9 bases matching TRBD1. Germline V gives CDR1 SEHNR, CDR2 FQNEAQ (reference sequence). This CDR3 spans 14 amino acids. Trimming removed 6 bases from V and 5 bases from J; junction bases left unmatched: 7. The DNA of the CDR3 is TGTGCCAGCAGACCTGGGACAGGGCGAACTGAAGCTTTCTTT. It yields the protein CASRPGTGRTEAFF.

The chain has TRBV6-1 and TRBJ2-1; D is perhaps TRBD2 (5 bases). The length of the CDR3 is 14 residues. The germline V gene has CDR1 MNHNS and CDR2 SASEGT. The V gene lost 2 bases and the J gene lost 7 bases, with 12 bases spanning the gap. CDR3 nucleotides: TGTGCCAGCAGTGAATTTGTGGGAGTGAATGAGCAGTTCTTC. Amino acids: CASSEFVGVNEQFF.

This sequence joins TRBV11-3 and TRBJ2-3, with D possibly called TRBD1 or TRBD2 (6 bases each). The CDR3 spans 15 residues. Trimming removed 2 bases at V and 4 bases at J, with 13 bases between. Germline values: CDR1 SGHNT, CDR2 YENEEA. The CDR3: CASSLNGGEADTQYF. CDR3 coding DNA: TGTGCCAGCAGCTTAAACGGGGGCGAAGCAGATACGCAGTATTTT. The whole variable domain, filled in from reference TRBV11-3 and TRBJ2-3, reads EAGVVQSPRYKIIEKKQPVAFWCNPISGHNTLYWYLQNLGQGPELLIRYENEEAVDDSQLPKDRFSAERLKGVDSTLKIQPAELGDSAVYLCASSLNGGEADTQYFGPGTRLTVL.

The chain has TRBV21-1 and TRBJ2-7; no DNA check was done on the table's D call, TRBD1. TRBV21-1 is a listed pseudogene. The CDR3 loop spans 13 amino acids. In DNA, the CDR3 is TGTGCCAGGACTGTGGGACAGGGGGGGGAGCAGTACTTC. Amino acid sequence: CARTVGQGGEQYF.

The chain recombines TRBV27 with TRBJ2-5; tentatively, D is TRBD2 (6 bases). This CDR3 contains 14 residues. The germline gives CDR1 MNHEY, CDR2 SMNVEV (reference sequence). V shed 2 bases and J shed 5 bases, with 12 bases lying between them. Here the CDR3 DNA reads TGTGCCAGCAGTTTAGCGGGGCTGATGGAGACCCAGTACTTC. Protein: CASSLAGLMETQYF.

This sequence joins TRBV30 and TRBJ1-4; D unclear. This CDR3 has 15 amino acids. Germline CDR1 and CDR2: GTSNPN and SVGIG (reference sequence). Trimming stripped 0 bases from V and 6 bases from J, with 14 bases between. The CDR3 sequence is CAWSVRPASHEKLFF. The CDR3 region has the DNA TGTGCCTGGAGTGTACGCCCAGCAAGCCATGAAAAACTGTTTTTT.

The V gene is TRBV27, the J gene TRBJ2-5, with 10 bases fitting TRBD2. CDR3 length equals 14 residues. J gave up 4 bases and V 3 bases, and 2 bases lay outside the gene matches. Germline V gene data show CDR1 as MNHEY and CDR2 as SMNVEV (reference sequence). For the CDR3, the DNA is TGTGCCAGCAGTTTCCGACTAGCGGGAGAGACCCAGTACTTC. Its protein is CASSFRLAGETQYF.

This chain links TRBV11-2 with TRBJ2-5, with D unclear. The CDR3 is made up of 14 amino acids. V was pared by 7 bases and J by 2 bases, with 14 bases between. Germline CDR1 SGHAT, CDR2 FQNNGV. The DNA of the CDR3 is TGTGCCAGCACCCCAGAACAAACGCAAGAGACCCAGTACTTC. Translated: CASTPEQTQETQYF.

The J gene is TRBJ2-2, the V gene TRBV15; a possible D gene is TRBD1 (6 bases). The CDR3 spans 14 residues. From germline, CDR1 is LNHNV and CDR2 YYDKDF (reference sequence). With 5 bases removed from V and 3 bases from J, the gap between germline ends came to 10 bases. The CDR3 DNA follows: TGTGCCACCAGCGAACAGGGAGACACCGGGGAGCTGTTTTTT. This gives the protein CATSEQGDTGELFF.

V and J are TRBV25-1 and TRBJ2-5, with 10 bases lining up with TRBD2. This CDR3 has 17 residues. Germline CDR1 MGHDK, CDR2 SYGVNS. J lost 2 bases, V lost 5 bases, and 11 bases had no gene match. The CDR3 sequence: CASSWAPTSGLQETQYF. CDR3 coding DNA: TGTGCCAGCAGTTGGGCCCCGACTAGCGGGTTACAAGAGACCCAGTACTTC. The full variable domain, its missing parts supplied by reference TRBV25-1 and TRBJ2-5, is EADIYQTPRYLVIGTGKKITLECSQTMGHDKMYWYQQDPGMELHLIHYSYGVNSTEKGDLSSESTVSRIRTEHFPLTLESARPSHTSQYLCASSWAPTSGLQETQYFGPGTRLLVL.

This chain links TRBV9 with TRBJ2-5; 7 bases align to TRBD2. CDR3 size: 16 residues. The V segment lost 0 bases and the J segment 4 bases; nucleotides outside the gene matches: 9. The germline V gene encodes CDR1 SGDLS and CDR2 YYNGEE. The CDR3 nucleotides are TGTGCCAGCAGCGTAGAGGCTAGCGGCCTGGGAGAGACCCAGTACTTC. Translated: CASSVEASGLGETQYF.

Turning to this clone: The sample contains more than one DNA sequence encoding this CDR3. The rearrangement uses TRBV5-1 and TRBJ2-7; 9 bases line up with TRBD2. The CDR3 has 15 amino acids. V lost 2 bases, J lost 4 bases, and 7 bases stayed unmatched. Germline V gene data show CDR1 as SGHRS and CDR2 as YFSETQ. The CDR3 reads CASSFFSGSSYEQYF. As DNA, the CDR3 is TGCGCCAGCAGCTTTTTTAGCGGGAGTTCTTACGAGCAGTACTTC.

V and J are TRBV19 and TRBJ1-1; D is unresolved. CDR1 is LNHDA, CDR2 SQIVND, per germline (reference sequence). Trimming shortened V by 0 bases and J by 5 bases, and 13 bases separated the two germline ends. This CDR3 has 15 amino acids. The CDR3, as DNA: TGTGCCAGTAGTATAGACCCAATGGGCGATACTGAAGCTTTCTTT. Amino acid sequence: CASSIDPMGDTEAFF.

This clone was recorded once. This chain uses TRBV18 with TRBJ2-3, with 10 bases matching TRBD2. V lost 0 bases to trimming and J lost 3 bases; unmatched junction nucleotides: 6. CDR1 KGHSH and CDR2 LQKENI come from the germline V gene. The CDR3 is 17 residues long. The CDR3: CASSPPASGRPTDTQYF. In DNA, the CDR3 is TGTGCCAGCTCACCACCTGCTAGCGGGAGACCTACAGATACGCAGTATTTT. Full variable domain (outside the CDR3, taken from reference TRBV18 and TRBJ2-3): NAGVMQNPRHLVRRRGQEARLRCSPMKGHSHVYWYRQLPEEGLKFMVYLQKENIIDESGMPKERFSAEFPKEGPSILRIQQVVRGDSAAYFCASSPPASGRPTDTQYFGPGTRLTVL.

The chain recombines TRBV7-9 with TRBJ2-7, with 8 bases identical to TRBD2. The V gene end was trimmed by 4 bases and the J gene end by 3 bases; junction bases not matched to a gene: 5. From germline, CDR1 is SEHNR and CDR2 FQNEAQ (reference sequence). The CDR3 is 14 amino acids. The CDR3 DNA is TGTGCCAGCAGCTCCGGGGGGGGTAACTACGAGCAGTACTTC. Residues: CASSSGGGNYEQYF.

J is TRBJ2-1 and V is TRBV7-8; no clear D. Germline CDR1 and CDR2: SGHVS and FQNEAQ. Trimming took off 1 base at V and 6 bases at J, with 7 bases between the two ends. The CDR3 contains 13 residues. The CDR3 here is CASSLEPSNEQFF. DNA for the CDR3: TGTGCCAGCAGCTTAGAGCCAAGCAATGAGCAGTTCTTC.

CDR3 loop: CASSRTGSGGTQYF. The CDR3 DNA follows: TGTGCCAGCAGCCGGACAGGGAGCGGTGGGACCCAGTACTTC. The rearrangement uses TRBV28 and TRBJ2-5, with 8 bases fitting TRBD1. The CDR3 consists of 14 residues. Losses at the gene ends were 6 bases for V and 7 bases for J; bases not matched to a gene: 10. Germline V gene lookup returns CDR1 MDHEN and CDR2 SYDVKM.

This chain links TRBV7-9 with TRBJ2-7; 8 bases fit TRBD2. The CDR3 runs 14 residues. The trim removed 5 bases at V and 4 bases at J, leaving 7 bases unmatched. Germline CDR1 reads SEHNR; CDR2 reads FQNEAQ (reference sequence). This chain's CDR3 is CASSHREGRYEQYF. CDR3 in DNA: TGTGCCAGCAGCCACCGGGAGGGGAGGTACGAGCAGTACTTC.

The J gene is TRBJ2-7, the V gene TRBV28; possibly TRBD2 for D (5 bases). The CDR3 has 16 residues. CDR1 and CDR2 (germline): MDHEN, SYDVKM. V was cut by 3 bases and J by 4 bases, with 19 bases left in between. CDR3 protein: CASSFDGDDVAYEQYF. The CDR3 DNA is TGTGCCAGCAGTTTTGACGGGGATGACGTGGCGTACGAGCAGTACTTC.

The rearrangement uses TRBV9 and TRBJ1-4, with TRBD1 matching 8 bases. Unmatched junction bases numbered 9, after V lost 3 bases and J lost 8 bases. This CDR3 comprises 15 residues. CDR1 and CDR2 (germline): SGDLS, YYNGEE. CDR3 in DNA: TGTGCCAGCAGCGACGAAGGGACAGGAACAGAAAAACTGTTTTTT. Protein sequence: CASSDEGTGTEKLFF.

In this sample, this clone turned up a few times. The V and J genes are TRBV5-6 and TRBJ2-1; 10 bases line up with TRBD2. From germline, CDR1 is SGHDT and CDR2 YYEEEE. The V gene end was trimmed by 3 bases and the J gene end by 6 bases; junction bases not matched to a gene: 6. The CDR3 is made up of 15 amino acids. The CDR3 loop is CASSCLAGVCNEQFF. In nucleotides, the CDR3 is TGTGCCAGCAGCTGCCTAGCGGGAGTTTGCAATGAGCAGTTCTTC.

The J gene is TRBJ2-1, the V gene TRBV12-5, with TRBD2 matching 8 bases. After removal of 7 bases from V and 4 bases from J, the junction contained 9 bases not matched to a gene. Germline CDR1 is LGHNT and CDR2 is FRNRAP. This CDR3 has 15 amino acids. The CDR3 region is CASAKTSAIYNEQFF. The CDR3 nucleotides read TGTGCTAGTGCCAAGACTAGCGCCATTTACAATGAGCAGTTCTTC.